The 18 T cell receptor beta chains presented below share a single source sample, sequenced in a study of human T cells and chemical hapten exposure. Stated time point: patch test 2, 6 weeks after DPC sensitization. Treatment defined: therapeutic diphenylcyclopropenone sensitization with weekly scalp DPC. A single record per CDR3 protein comes from TCRdb applying MiXCR to the RACE reads. In the table there are 85,000 to 95,000 distinct CDR3 sequences, 11% of which are singletons. Sequences were derived from whole blood, sampled in connection with sensitization to the hapten diphenylcyclopropenone (DPC). The source of these receptors is a man between 40 and 49 years old with alopecia areata. Some clones in this sample may be carry-over from other donors' samples.

This clonotype occurred a few times. The chain combines TRBV12-3 or TRBV12-4 with TRBJ1-5, with TRBD1 matching over 7 bases. The J segment lost 2 bases and the V segment lost 2 bases, leaving 6 bases of the junction unmatched. The CDR3 sequence is 16 residues long. CDR3 in amino acids: CASSLRLTGGNQPQHF. The CDR3 nucleotides are TGTGCCAGCAGTTTAAGACTCACAGGGGGCAATCAGCCCCAGCATTTT.

This clonotype was counted only a few times. The V and J genes are TRBV29-1 and TRBJ1-5; 8 bases match TRBD1. CDR1 is SQVTM and CDR2 is ANQGSEA in the germline V gene. V trimming: 6 bases; J trimming: 4 bases; junction bases outside the gene matches: 8. This CDR3 has 14 residues. Here the CDR3 reads CSVSTGVGNQPQHF. The CDR3 region has the DNA TGCAGCGTATCGACAGGGGTTGGTAATCAGCCCCAGCATTTT.

The gene calls are TRBV29-1 and TRBJ2-1; maybe TRBD2 (6 bases). Trimming left V 7 bases short and J 10 bases short, with 17 bases between. In germline, CDR1 is SQVTM, CDR2 ANQGSEA. The CDR3 is 12 amino acids. The CDR3: CSAYIRDLEQFF. In DNA form, the CDR3 reads TGCAGCGCTTACATCCGGGACTTGGAGCAGTTCTTC.

The chain recombines TRBV7-3 with TRBJ2-7; D unresolved. This CDR3 is built from 13 residues. V lost 5 bases and J lost 9, with 17 bases in between. In germline, CDR1 is SGHTA, CDR2 FQGTGA. CDR3 sequence: CASSPKLFKPQYV. DNA of the CDR3: TGTGCCAGCAGCCCTAAACTCTTTAAGCCGCAGTACGTC.

This clonotype was seen more than once but under ten times. The V and J genes are TRBV27 and TRBJ1-4, with no clear D. CDR3 size: 13 residues. The ends were cut back, 3 bases at V and 7 bases at J, with 9 bases in the middle. Germline values: CDR1 MNHEY, CDR2 SMNVEV (reference sequence). The CDR3 reads CASSFGVGEKLFF. CDR3 in DNA: TGTGCCAGCAGTTTCGGAGTAGGTGAAAAACTGTTTTTT.

In its sample, this clonotype was seen many times. The chain joins TRBV9 to TRBJ2-3; D is ambiguous. The CDR3 spans 12 residues. CDR1 and CDR2 from the germline V gene are SGDLS and YYNGEE. V lost 5 bases, J lost 2 bases, and 6 bases lay in between. CDR3 nucleotide sequence: TGTGCCAGCAGTTCTCTCACAGATACGCAGTATTTT. This encodes CASSSLTDTQYF.

This clonotype was detected many times. The rearrangement uses TRBV11-1 and TRBJ2-3, with 11 bases identical to TRBD2. CDR1 is SGHAT, CDR2 FQDESV, per germline (reference sequence). Losses at the gene ends were 7 bases for V and 5 bases for J; bases not matched to a gene: 2. The CDR3 has 13 amino acids. CDR3 protein: CASKTSGVDTQYF. The CDR3 DNA is TGTGCCAGCAAGACTAGCGGGGTAGATACGCAGTATTTT.

This clonotype was detected only a few times. The genes are TRBV7-2 and TRBJ2-3; TRBD2 matches 12 bases. Per the germline V gene, CDR1 is SGHTA and CDR2 is FQGNSA. The junction had 6 bases not matched to a gene; V was cut back by 3 bases and J by 5 bases. This CDR3 is 16 amino acids long. In DNA, the CDR3 is TGTGCCAGCAGCTTCCTAGCGGGAGGGCCGGAAGATACGCAGTATTTT. Its translation is CASSFLAGGPEDTQYF.

This clonotype was observed a few times. This chain connects TRBV5-5 to TRBJ2-5; 10 positions agree with TRBD1. Germline values: CDR1 SGHKS, CDR2 YYEKEE (reference sequence). The junction had 10 bases not matched to a gene; V was cut back by 4 bases and J by 4 bases. CDR3 length: 16 residues. CDR3 residues: CASSPTPGQGGETQYF. The DNA for the CDR3 is TGTGCCAGCAGCCCAACCCCCGGACAGGGGGGAGAGACCCAGTACTTC.

This clonotype was counted at least ten times. J is TRBJ2-5 and V is TRBV4-2; D gene uncertain. The germline CDR1 and CDR2 sequences are LGHNA and YNFKEQ. The germline V and J ends were trimmed by 1 base and 0 bases, with 12 bases remaining between them. The CDR3 loop spans 16 amino acids. CDR3 sequence (DNA): TGTGCCAGCAGCCAAGTCACGGGCCTAAACCAAGAGACCCAGTACTTC. This codes for CASSQVTGLNQETQYF.

This clonotype has at least ten counts. J is TRBJ2-7 and V is TRBV29-1; D possibly corresponds to TRBD1 (5 bases). In germline, CDR1 is SQVTM, CDR2 ANQGSEA. Trimming stripped 4 bases from V and 1 base from J, with 14 bases between. The CDR3 has 14 residues. The CDR3 region has the DNA TGCAGCGTTGCGTTCAGGGCCCAATCCTACGAGCAGTACTTC. Translation gives CSVAFRAQSYEQYF.

The chain combines TRBV25-1 with TRBJ2-1; D is perhaps TRBD1 (6 bases). This CDR3 has 14 residues. Trimming took off 6 bases at V and 6 bases at J, with 15 bases between the two ends. Per germline, CDR1 MGHDK and CDR2 SYGVNS. CDR3 sequence reads: CASRLSGQGNEQFF. The CDR3 DNA reads as TGTGCCAGCAGATTATCGGGACAAGGCAATGAGCAGTTCTTC.

The rearrangement links TRBV27 to TRBJ2-3, with 11 bases lining up with TRBD1. J gave up 6 bases and V 2 bases, and 7 bases lay outside the gene matches. The germline gives CDR1 MNHEY, CDR2 SMNVEV (reference sequence). This CDR3 comprises 16 residues. The CDR3 bases are TGTGCCAGCAGTTTAGAGCGGACAGGGGGCGCCGATACGCAGTATTTT. This sequence encodes CASSLERTGGADTQYF.

The CDR3 protein is CASSLMETQYF. The CDR3 region has the DNA TGTGCCAGTAGTTTGATGGAGACCCAGTACTTC. This chain links TRBV19 with TRBJ2-5, with D hard to call. The V end was cut by 5 bases, the J end by 5 bases, with 6 bases between. The CDR3 loop spans 11 amino acids. The germline CDR1 and CDR2 sequences are LNHDA and SQIVND (reference sequence).

This rearrangement joins TRBV12-3 or TRBV12-4 to TRBJ2-2; D is uncertain. Deletions cut 3 bases from V and 8 bases from J, with 7 bases between. The CDR3 loop spans 12 amino acids. Written as DNA, the CDR3 is TGTGCCAGCAGTTTGGTTTGGGGGGAGCTGTTTTTT. It is translated as CASSLVWGELFF.

The rearrangement joins TRBV10-3 to TRBJ2-3; the match to TRBD1 covers 9 bases. This CDR3 is 16 amino acids long. The germline CDR1 and CDR2 sequences are ENHRY and SYGVKD. The trim removed 2 bases at V and 3 bases at J, leaving 6 bases unmatched. CDR3 nucleotides: TGTGCCATCAGTGAGGCGAGGGACAGGGCAACAGATACGCAGTATTTT. As protein: CAISEARDRATDTQYF.

This clonotype came up a few times. The chain is built from TRBV7-9 and TRBJ1-5; D gene unclear. V was trimmed by 6 bases and J by 1 base, leaving 16 bases between them. CDR1 and CDR2 (germline): SEHNR, FQNEAQ (reference sequence). This CDR3 contains 16 residues. CDR3 coding DNA: TGTGCCAGCAGTCCCCAGTCGACGGGGAGCAATCAGCCCCAGCATTTT. Its translation is CASSPQSTGSNQPQHF.

This clonotype was counted many times. V usage is TRBV9 and J usage is TRBJ2-3; TRBD1 matches at 10 bases. J gave up 1 base and V 0 bases, and 2 bases lay outside the gene matches. This CDR3 is built from 16 residues. CDR1 and CDR2 (germline): SGDLS, YYNGEE. CDR3 bases: TGTGCCAGCAGCGTAGGAGGGACAGGGGGCACAGATACGCAGTATTTT. Encoded protein: CASSVGGTGGTDTQYF.